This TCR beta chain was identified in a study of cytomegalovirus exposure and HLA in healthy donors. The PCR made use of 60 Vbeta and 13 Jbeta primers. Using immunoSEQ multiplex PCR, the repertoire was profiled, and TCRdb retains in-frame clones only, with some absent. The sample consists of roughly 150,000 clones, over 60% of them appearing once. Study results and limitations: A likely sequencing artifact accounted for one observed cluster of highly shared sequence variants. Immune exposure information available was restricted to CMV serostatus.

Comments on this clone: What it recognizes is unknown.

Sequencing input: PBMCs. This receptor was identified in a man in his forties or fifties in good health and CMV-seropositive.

As DNA, the CDR3 is TGTGCCAGCAGTTTGGGGCAGGGGCTCGAGCAGTACTTC. Its protein product is CASSLGQGLEQYF. The chain has TRBV28 and TRBJ2-7; tentatively, D is TRBD1 (6 bases). Looked up from germline, CDR1 is MDHEN and CDR2 is SYDVKM. CDR3 length equals 13 residues. With 3 bases removed from V and 6 bases from J, the gap between germline ends came to 12 bases.